The present T cell receptor (beta chain) was sequenced within a study of shared clonotypes between healthy human individuals. Background on the study: Each donor contributed plates that comprised three CD4 naive, three CD4 memory, two CD8 naive and one CD8 memory.

Profiled with immunoSEQ multiplex PCR; TCRdb holds only in-frame clones, not every one. The sample includes about 2.4 million clones, 80% to 95% of them seen just once. CDR1 and CDR2 (germline): MDHEN, SYDVKM. The CDR3 is 14 amino acids. Trimming shortened V by 7 bases and J by 7 bases, and 16 bases separated the two germline ends. The TCR sequence derives from a man younger than 30 in good health. Some clones in this sample may be carry-over from other donors' samples. The specimen was naive CD4+ T cells from PBMCs. Sample subset: CD45RA+ positively selected. V and J are TRBV28 and TRBJ1-4; tentatively, D is TRBD1 (5 bases). The CDR3 DNA reads TGTGCCAGCATGATTGGGGGGAGGGTTGAAAAACTGTTTTTT. This codes for CASMIGGRVEKLFF.